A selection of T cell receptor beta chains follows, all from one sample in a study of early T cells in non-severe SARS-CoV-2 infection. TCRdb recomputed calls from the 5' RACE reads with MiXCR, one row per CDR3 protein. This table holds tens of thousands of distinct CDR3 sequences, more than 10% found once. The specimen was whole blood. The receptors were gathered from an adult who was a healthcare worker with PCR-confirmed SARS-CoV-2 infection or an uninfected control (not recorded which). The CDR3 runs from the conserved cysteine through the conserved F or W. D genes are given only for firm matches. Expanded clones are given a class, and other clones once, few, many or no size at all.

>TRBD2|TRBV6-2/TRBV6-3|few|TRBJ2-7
CASSYEAGAYEQYF
TGTGCCAGCAGTTACGAGGCGGGAGCCTACGAGCAGTACTTC
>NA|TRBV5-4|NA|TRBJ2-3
CASSWDGSGDGRVVKDTQYF
TGTGCCAGCAGCTGGGACGGTTCTGGGGACGGTCGTGTAGTTAAAGATACGCAGTATTTT
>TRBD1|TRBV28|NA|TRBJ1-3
CASSYTGGSGNTIYF
TGTGCCAGCAGTTATACAGGGGGTTCCGGAAACACCATATATTTT
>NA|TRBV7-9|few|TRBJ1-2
CASSAGDGYTF
TGTGCCAGCAGCGCGGGGGATGGCTACACCTTC
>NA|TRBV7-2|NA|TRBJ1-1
CASSLAGAHTEAFF
TGTGCCAGCAGCTTAGCAGGGGCACACACTGAAGCTTTCTTT
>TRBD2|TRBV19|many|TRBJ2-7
CASSISTGTSSSHEQYF
TGTGCCAGTAGTATATCAACCGGGACTAGCAGCTCCCACGAGCAGTACTTC
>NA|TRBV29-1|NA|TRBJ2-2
CSVSRTNTGELFF
TGCAGCGTTAGCAGGACGAACACCGGGGAGCTGTTTTTT
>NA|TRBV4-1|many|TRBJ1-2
CASSQDQGLDGYTF
TGCGCCAGCAGCCAAGATCAGGGGCTCGATGGCTACACCTTC
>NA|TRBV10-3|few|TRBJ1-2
CAISFAGQRGLGRNYGYTF
TGTGCCATCAGTTTCGCGGGACAAAGGGGTTTAGGCCGTAACTATGGCTACACCTTC
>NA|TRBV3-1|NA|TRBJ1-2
CASSHLDVNGYTF
TGTGCCAGCAGCCACCTGGACGTGAATGGCTACACCTTC
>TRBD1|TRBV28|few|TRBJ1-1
CASSLLDRALPAFF
TGTGCCAGCAGTTTACTTGACAGGGCCTTACCGGCTTTCTTT
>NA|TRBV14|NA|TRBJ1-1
CASSPVTGRNTEAFF
TGTGCCAGCAGCCCTGTCACAGGGCGTAACACTGAAGCTTTCTTT
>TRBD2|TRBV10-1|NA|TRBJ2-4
CAGATKREGQAKSKNIQYF
TGCGCCGGGGCAACCAAGCGGGAGGGCCAGGCGAAATCCAAAAACATTCAGTACTTC
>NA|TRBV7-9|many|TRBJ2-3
CASSRGTDTQYF
TGTGCCAGCAGCCGAGGGACAGATACGCAGTATTTT
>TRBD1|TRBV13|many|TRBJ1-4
CASSARQGAEKLFF
TGTGCCAGCAGCGCCCGACAGGGAGCTGAAAAACTGTTTTTT
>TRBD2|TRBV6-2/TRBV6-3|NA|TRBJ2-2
CASGLAGVTGELFF
TGTGCCAGTGGTCTAGCGGGAGTTACCGGGGAGCTGTTTTTT
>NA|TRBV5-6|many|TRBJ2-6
CASSGRGIRSGANVLTF
TGTGCCAGCAGCGGTCGAGGAATACGCTCTGGGGCCAACGTCCTGACTTTC
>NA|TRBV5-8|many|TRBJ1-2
CASSPGHIYGYTF
TGTGCCAGCAGCCCCGGACACATATATGGCTACACCTTC
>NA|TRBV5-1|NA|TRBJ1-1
CASSFWSYDTEAFF
TGCGCCAGCAGCTTTTGGAGCTATGACACTGAAGCTTTCTTT
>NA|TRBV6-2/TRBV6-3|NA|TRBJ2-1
CASSYLPEPYNEQFF
TGTGCCAGCAGTTACCTCCCCGAACCTTACAATGAGCAGTTCTTC
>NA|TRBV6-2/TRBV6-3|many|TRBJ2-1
CASRDISYNEQFF
TGTGCCAGCAGGGATATCTCCTACAATGAGCAGTTCTTC
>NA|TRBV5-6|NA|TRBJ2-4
CASSLGGAGSIQYF
TGTGCCAGCAGCTTGGGAGGTGCCGGTAGCATTCAGTACTTC
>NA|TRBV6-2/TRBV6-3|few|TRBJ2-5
CASKYLETQYF
TGTGCCAGCAAGTACTTGGAGACCCAGTACTTC
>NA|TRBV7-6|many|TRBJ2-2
CASRVERNTGELFF
TGTGCCAGCAGGGTCGAACGGAACACCGGGGAGCTGTTTTTT
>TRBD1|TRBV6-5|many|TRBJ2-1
CASSYRTGVDSNEQFF
TGTGCCAGCAGTTACCGGACAGGGGTCGATAGCAATGAGCAGTTCTTC
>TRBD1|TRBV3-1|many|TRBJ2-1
CASSLGDRAYNEQFF
TGTGCCAGCAGCCTTGGGGACAGGGCTTACAATGAGCAGTTCTTC
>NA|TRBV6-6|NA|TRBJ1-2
CASSYSLMGGSGYTF
TGTGCCAGCAGTTACTCCTTAATGGGGGGAAGTGGCTACACCTTC
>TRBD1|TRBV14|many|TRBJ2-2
CASSRDRDRGNTGELFF
TGTGCCAGCAGCCGAGACCGGGACAGGGGGAACACCGGGGAGCTGTTTTTT
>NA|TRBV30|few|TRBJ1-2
CACVRRGGSPTYGYTF
TGTGCCTGCGTAAGACGGGGAGGATCCCCGACCTATGGCTACACCTTC
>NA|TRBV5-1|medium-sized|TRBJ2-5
CASSLRTGSAETQYF
TGCGCCAGCAGCTTGCGAACAGGGAGCGCAGAGACCCAGTACTTC
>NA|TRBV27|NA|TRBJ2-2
CASSLSRGTGELFF
TGTGCCAGCAGTTTGAGCAGGGGCACCGGGGAGCTGTTTTTT
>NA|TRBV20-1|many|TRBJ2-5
CSAGRTTPETVGWLETQYF
TGCAGTGCTGGCCGGACAACGCCCGAGACCGTAGGTTGGTTGGAGACCCAGTACTTC
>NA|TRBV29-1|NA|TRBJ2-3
CSVRGRFTDTQYF
TGCAGCGTTCGCGGACGATTCACAGATACGCAGTATTTT
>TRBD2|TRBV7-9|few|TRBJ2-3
CASGKTSGTRGGQYF
TGTGCCAGCGGAAAGACTAGCGGGACTCGCGGCGGGCAGTATTTT
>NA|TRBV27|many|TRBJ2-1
CASSTSWWFNEQFF
TGTGCCAGCAGCACATCCTGGTGGTTCAATGAGCAGTTCTTC
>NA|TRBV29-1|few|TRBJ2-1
CSVEWGEQFF
TGCAGCGTTGAATGGGGTGAGCAGTTCTTC
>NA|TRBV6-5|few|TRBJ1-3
CASSYSNFGNTIYF
TGTGCCAGCAGTTACTCGAATTTTGGAAACACCATATATTTT
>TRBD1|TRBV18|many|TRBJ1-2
CASSPRTGFDYGYTF
TGTGCCAGCTCACCACGGACAGGGTTTGACTATGGCTACACCTTC
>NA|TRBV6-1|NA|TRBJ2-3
CASSEAPWADTQYF
TGTGCCAGCAGTGAAGCCCCTTGGGCAGATACGCAGTATTTT
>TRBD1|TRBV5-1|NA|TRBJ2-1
CASSTPGTGANEQFF
TGCGCCAGCAGCACTCCCGGGACAGGGGCCAATGAGCAGTTCTTC
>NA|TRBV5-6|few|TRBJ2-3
CASSLRYHPGALHTDTQYF
TGTGCCAGCAGCTTGCGGTATCACCCTGGGGCTTTGCATACAGATACGCAGTATTTT
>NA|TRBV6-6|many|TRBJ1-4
CASRQAVNEKLFF
TGTGCCAGCAGGCAGGCGGTGAATGAAAAACTGTTTTTT
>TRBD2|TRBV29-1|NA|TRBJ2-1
CSAISYNLAGRNEQFF
TGCAGCGCCATCTCATACAACCTAGCGGGACGGAATGAGCAGTTCTTC
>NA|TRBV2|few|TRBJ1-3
CASRMENTIYF
TGTGCCAGCAGGATGGAAAACACCATATATTTT
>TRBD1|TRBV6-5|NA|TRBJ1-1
CASSYSRQGAGAFF
TGTGCCAGCAGTTACTCGAGGCAGGGGGCAGGAGCTTTCTTT
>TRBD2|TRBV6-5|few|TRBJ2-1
CASSQSGRGNNEQFF
TGTGCCAGCAGTCAGAGCGGGAGGGGGAACAATGAGCAGTTCTTC
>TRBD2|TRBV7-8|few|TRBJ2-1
CASSFAGVSTEQFF
TGTGCCAGCAGCTTTGCGGGGGTAAGCACTGAGCAGTTCTTC
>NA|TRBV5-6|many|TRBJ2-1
CASSLGLAGYYNEQFF
TGTGCCAGCAGCTTGGGCTTGGCAGGGTATTACAATGAGCAGTTCTTC
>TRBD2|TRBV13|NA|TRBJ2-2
CASSLYKRTSGRTITGELFF
TGTGCCAGCAGCTTATACAAAAGGACTAGCGGGAGAACCATCACCGGGGAGCTGTTTTTT
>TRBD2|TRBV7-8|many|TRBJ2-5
CASSQLRLAGGYYF
TGTGCCAGCAGCCAACTTAGACTAGCGGGGGGATACTACTTC